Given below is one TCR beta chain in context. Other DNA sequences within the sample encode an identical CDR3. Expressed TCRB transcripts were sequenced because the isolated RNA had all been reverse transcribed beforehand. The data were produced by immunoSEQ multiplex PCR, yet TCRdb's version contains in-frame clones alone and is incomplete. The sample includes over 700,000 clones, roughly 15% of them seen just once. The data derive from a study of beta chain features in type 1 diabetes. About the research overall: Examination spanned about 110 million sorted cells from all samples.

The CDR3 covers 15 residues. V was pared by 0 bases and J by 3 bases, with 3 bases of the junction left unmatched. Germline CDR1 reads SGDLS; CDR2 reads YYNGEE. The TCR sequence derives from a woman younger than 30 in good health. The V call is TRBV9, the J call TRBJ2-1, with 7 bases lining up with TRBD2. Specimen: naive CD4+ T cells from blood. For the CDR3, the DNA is TGTGCCAGCAGCGTAGCGGGAGGTAACTACAATGAGCAGTTCTTC. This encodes CASSVAGGNYNEQFF.